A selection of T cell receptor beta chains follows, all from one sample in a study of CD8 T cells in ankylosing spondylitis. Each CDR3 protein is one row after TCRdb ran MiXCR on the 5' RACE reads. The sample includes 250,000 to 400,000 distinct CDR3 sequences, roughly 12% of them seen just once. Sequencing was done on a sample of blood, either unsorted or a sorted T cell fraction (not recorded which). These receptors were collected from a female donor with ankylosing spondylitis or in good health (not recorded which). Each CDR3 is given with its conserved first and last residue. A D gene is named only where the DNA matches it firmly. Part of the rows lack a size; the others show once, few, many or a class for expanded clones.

CDR3aa: CASSATGAKTTEAFF
CDR3nt: TGTGCCAGCAGCGCGACAGGGGCTAAGACCACTGAAGCTTTCTTT
j_gene: TRBJ1-1
d_gene: TRBD1
v_gene: TRBV7-8
abundance: .

CDR3aa: CASSPGLAYETQYF
CDR3nt: TGTGCCAGTTCCCCGGGACTAGCTTACGAGACCCAGTACTTC
j_gene: TRBJ2-5
d_gene: TRBD2
v_gene: TRBV3-1
abundance: many

CDR3aa: CGAGFGSNTRELFF
CDR3nt: TGCGGTGCTGGCTTTGGATCGAACACCAGGGAGCTGTTTTTT
j_gene: TRBJ2-2
d_gene: .
v_gene: TRBV20-1
abundance: .

CDR3aa: CASSSGTSGAFSYNEQFF
CDR3nt: TGTGCCAGCAGCTCCGGGACTAGCGGGGCCTTCTCCTACAATGAGCAGTTCTTC
j_gene: TRBJ2-1
d_gene: TRBD2
v_gene: TRBV11-1
abundance: many

CDR3aa: CAISESGIPNYGYTF
CDR3nt: TGTGCCATCAGTGAGTCAGGAATACCTAACTATGGCTACACCTTC
j_gene: TRBJ1-2
d_gene: .
v_gene: TRBV10-3
abundance: many

CDR3aa: CASSLMTSSKETQYF
CDR3nt: TGCGCCAGCAGCTTAATGACTAGTTCCAAAGAGACCCAGTACTTC
j_gene: TRBJ2-5
d_gene: .
v_gene: TRBV5-1
abundance: .

CDR3aa: CSARDLANYGYTF
CDR3nt: TGCAGTGCTAGAGACTTAGCTAACTATGGCTACACCTTC
j_gene: TRBJ1-2
d_gene: .
v_gene: TRBV20-1
abundance: many

CDR3aa: CSAPTGWSGANVLTF
CDR3nt: TGCAGTGCTCCGACAGGGTGGTCTGGGGCCAACGTCCTGACTTTC
j_gene: TRBJ2-6
d_gene: TRBD1
v_gene: TRBV20-1
abundance: many

CDR3aa: CASSLGGLADGSRETQYF
CDR3nt: TGTGCCAGCAGCTTAGGAGGACTAGCGGACGGATCTAGGGAGACCCAGTACTTC
j_gene: TRBJ2-5
d_gene: TRBD2
v_gene: TRBV11-2
abundance: many

CDR3aa: CSARQGLSPLHF
CDR3nt: TGCAGTGCTCGACAGGGGCTTTCACCCCTCCACTTT
j_gene: TRBJ1-6
d_gene: TRBD1
v_gene: TRBV20-1
abundance: many

CDR3aa: CASTPWASYYEQYF
CDR3nt: TGTGCCAGCACCCCTTGGGCTAGCTATTACGAGCAGTACTTC
j_gene: TRBJ2-7
d_gene: .
v_gene: TRBV7-2
abundance: many

CDR3aa: CASREGVGSYNEQFF
CDR3nt: TGCGCCAGCAGGGAGGGGGTAGGTTCCTACAATGAGCAGTTCTTC
j_gene: TRBJ2-1
d_gene: .
v_gene: TRBV5-1
abundance: once

CDR3aa: CASSLAPKGTSGGTDTQYF
CDR3nt: TGTGCCAGCAGCTTAGCGCCGAAAGGGACTAGCGGTGGCACAGATACGCAGTATTTT
j_gene: TRBJ2-3
d_gene: TRBD2
v_gene: TRBV7-2
abundance: .

CDR3aa: CASSQDTAFGEQYF
CDR3nt: TGTGCCAGCAGCCAAGATACGGCCTTCGGGGAGCAGTACTTC
j_gene: TRBJ2-7
d_gene: .
v_gene: TRBV14
abundance: few

CDR3aa: CSASGGGLAKNIQYF
CDR3nt: TGCAGTGCTTCGGGAGGGGGGTTAGCCAAAAACATTCAGTACTTC
j_gene: TRBJ2-4
d_gene: TRBD2
v_gene: TRBV20-1
abundance: many

CDR3aa: CASSTDTGYTF
CDR3nt: TGTGCCAGCAGCACCGACACTGGCTACACCTTC
j_gene: TRBJ1-2
d_gene: .
v_gene: TRBV5-6
abundance: many

CDR3aa: CASSELAGSLEQYF
CDR3nt: TGTGCCAGCAGCGAACTAGCGGGGTCTCTCGAGCAGTACTTC
j_gene: TRBJ2-7
d_gene: TRBD2
v_gene: TRBV6-1
abundance: few

CDR3aa: CAWTGMYNSPLHF
CDR3nt: TGTGCCTGGACAGGAATGTATAATTCACCCCTCCACTTT
j_gene: TRBJ1-6
d_gene: .
v_gene: TRBV30
abundance: few

CDR3aa: CSAVARAGYNEQFF
CDR3nt: TGCAGTGCTGTGGCGAGGGCGGGGTACAATGAGCAGTTCTTC
j_gene: TRBJ2-1
d_gene: .
v_gene: TRBV20-1
abundance: many

CDR3aa: CASSYLAGGPLNTGELFF
CDR3nt: TGTGCCAGCAGTTACCTAGCGGGAGGGCCATTGAACACCGGGGAGCTGTTTTTT
j_gene: TRBJ2-2
d_gene: TRBD2
v_gene: TRBV6-2/TRBV6-3
abundance: many

CDR3aa: CASSLGGLTNEKLFF
CDR3nt: TGTGCCAGCAGCCTAGGGGGCTTGACTAATGAAAAACTGTTTTTT
j_gene: TRBJ1-4
d_gene: TRBD1
v_gene: TRBV6-1
abundance: many

CDR3aa: CASSQSSGYGYTF
CDR3nt: TGTGCCAGCAGCCAATCCTCAGGTTATGGCTACACCTTC
j_gene: TRBJ1-2
d_gene: .
v_gene: TRBV3-1
abundance: few

CDR3aa: CASSPLTGDTGELFF
CDR3nt: TGCGCCAGCAGCCCCCTGACAGGGGACACCGGGGAGCTGTTTTTT
j_gene: TRBJ2-2
d_gene: TRBD1
v_gene: TRBV5-1
abundance: many

CDR3aa: CASSTDRGDNEQFF
CDR3nt: TGCGCCAGCAGCACGGACAGGGGAGACAATGAGCAGTTCTTC
j_gene: TRBJ2-1
d_gene: TRBD1
v_gene: TRBV5-1
abundance: many

CDR3aa: CSVEVGEGTSGPSSYNEQFF
CDR3nt: TGCAGCGTTGAAGTGGGGGAAGGGACTAGCGGACCCAGCTCCTACAATGAGCAGTTCTTC
j_gene: TRBJ2-1
d_gene: TRBD2
v_gene: TRBV29-1
abundance: many

CDR3aa: CASSPTGPRGQPQHF
CDR3nt: TGTGCCAGCAGCCCGACAGGCCCGAGGGGTCAGCCCCAGCATTTT
j_gene: TRBJ1-5
d_gene: .
v_gene: TRBV7-6
abundance: .

CDR3aa: CCARASGQGSNQPQHF
CDR3nt: TGCTGTGCTAGAGCGAGTGGACAGGGCAGCAATCAGCCCCAGCATTTT
j_gene: TRBJ1-5
d_gene: TRBD1
v_gene: TRBV20-1
abundance: .

CDR3aa: CASSLGVTENTGELFF
CDR3nt: TGTGCCAGCAGCTTAGGCGTGACAGAGAACACCGGGGAGCTGTTTTTT
j_gene: TRBJ2-2
d_gene: .
v_gene: TRBV7-6
abundance: few

CDR3aa: CASSLGGGALYNEQFF
CDR3nt: TGTGCCAGCAGCTTGGGCGGGGGGGCCCTTTACAATGAGCAGTTCTTC
j_gene: TRBJ2-1
d_gene: TRBD2
v_gene: TRBV5-4
abundance: many

CDR3aa: CASSSLTGKQDTQYF
CDR3nt: TGCGCCAGCAGCTCCCTGACAGGGAAGCAAGATACGCAGTATTTT
j_gene: TRBJ2-3
d_gene: TRBD1
v_gene: TRBV5-1
abundance: many

CDR3aa: CASSKDPTGVFNYGYTF
CDR3nt: TGTGCCAGCAGCAAAGACCCCACAGGAGTTTTTAACTATGGCTACACCTTC
j_gene: TRBJ1-2
d_gene: .
v_gene: TRBV21-1
abundance: few

CDR3aa: CATSDPDRASDTQYF
CDR3nt: TGTGCCACCAGTGATCCGGACAGGGCATCGGATACGCAGTATTTT
j_gene: TRBJ2-3
d_gene: TRBD1
v_gene: TRBV24-1
abundance: many

CDR3aa: CASSLRQGTDGELFF
CDR3nt: TGCGCCAGCAGCTTGCGACAGGGTACGGACGGGGAGCTGTTTTTT
j_gene: TRBJ2-2
d_gene: TRBD1
v_gene: TRBV5-1
abundance: many

CDR3aa: CASSLTATYEQYF
CDR3nt: TGCGCCAGCAGCTTGACGGCCACCTACGAGCAGTACTTC
j_gene: TRBJ2-7
d_gene: .
v_gene: TRBV5-1
abundance: many

CDR3aa: CASSLDGRNHVNEQFF
CDR3nt: TGTGCCAGCAGCTTGGATGGGCGAAATCACGTGAATGAGCAGTTCTTC
j_gene: TRBJ2-1
d_gene: .
v_gene: TRBV5-6
abundance: many

CDR3aa: CAISESWGRGSSTEAFF
CDR3nt: TGTGCCATCAGTGAGTCGTGGGGACGGGGAAGTAGCACTGAAGCTTTCTTT
j_gene: TRBJ1-1
d_gene: .
v_gene: TRBV10-3
abundance: .

CDR3aa: CASSSSPWTVDGYTF
CDR3nt: TGTGCCAGCAGCTCTAGCCCCTGGACAGTAGATGGCTACACCTTC
j_gene: TRBJ1-2
d_gene: .
v_gene: TRBV7-2
abundance: many